The rows below give T cell receptor beta chains drawn from one sample of a study of control samples from healthy donors and cancer patients. Using immunoSEQ multiplex PCR, the repertoire was profiled, and TCRdb retains in-frame clones only, with some absent. The table lists roughly 150,000 clones, 70% to 90% of them singletons. Sequenced input: blood. Receptors originate from a man aged 18 to 29 in good health. Each CDR3 is given without its conserved first and last residue. Fields, in order: D gene, clone size, CDR3 length, V gene, J gene, CDR3 protein. A D gene is named only where the DNA matches it firmly. Not all rows give a size; the values are once, few, many and, for expanded clones, a class.

>.|.|15|TRBV6-2/TRBV6-3|TRBJ2-7
ASSSLPLGGKNYEQY
>.|.|13|TRBV4-1|TRBJ2-1
ASSSGGASYNEQF
>TRBD1|.|13|TRBV6-5|TRBJ2-3
ASSPGTGSTDTQY
>.|.|12|TRBV4-2|TRBJ2-1
ASSQGGYYNEQF
>.|.|10|TRBV7-9|TRBJ2-1
ASSPPSKEQF
>.|.|12|TRBV6-5|TRBJ1-2
ASSVNRDGHGYT
>TRBD1|.|14|TRBV19|TRBJ1-2
ASSMGTRTGFYGYT
>.|.|14|TRBV24-1|TRBJ1-5
ATSDMTPMKNQPQH
>.|.|13|TRBV2|TRBJ1-4
ASSREGGPNEKLF
>.|.|11|TRBV7-2|TRBJ2-1
ASSFSRGNEQF
>TRBD1|.|17|TRBV4-3|TRBJ2-2
ASSQEGTAITPNTGELF
>.|.|12|TRBV3-1/TRBV3-2|TRBJ2-3
ASSLGTFTDTQY
>.|many|12|TRBV20-1|TRBJ1-3
SASGLGTGNTIY
>.|.|11|TRBV6-5|TRBJ2-7
ATGYPSSYEQY
>TRBD1|.|14|TRBV7-8|TRBJ1-3
ASSSQGQIPGNTIY
>.|.|12|TRBV18|TRBJ2-3
ASSPGSSQDTQY
>.|.|11|TRBV6-2/TRBV6-3|TRBJ1-5
ASSSDADQPQH
>.|.|12|TRBV7-9|TRBJ1-1
ASSLAAGFTEAF
>TRBD2|.|13|TRBV19|TRBJ2-5
ASSPRLAAQETQY
>.|.|12|TRBV3-1/TRBV3-2|TRBJ1-6
ASRPSPVGSPLH
>.|.|13|TRBV20-1|TRBJ1-3
SASVGSHSGNTIY
>.|.|14|TRBV11-1|TRBJ2-2
ASSLGSEGDTGELF
>.|.|12|TRBV18|TRBJ1-2
ASSPLRAEGGYT
>.|.|11|TRBV29-1|TRBJ1-2
SVTDRLNYGYT
>.|.|12|TRBV10-3|TRBJ2-2
ATGRGENTGELF
>TRBD2|.|14|TRBV5-6|TRBJ2-3
ASRRLAGASTDTQY
>TRBD1|.|13|TRBV30|TRBJ1-6
AWSFDRGPNSPLH
>.|.|11|TRBV6-5|TRBJ1-1
ASSYKLNTEAF
>TRBD1|.|14|TRBV18|TRBJ1-1
ASSPRQGEGYTEAF
>.|.|12|TRBV3-1/TRBV3-2|TRBJ2-5
ASSQGAGQETQY
>.|few|11|TRBV19|TRBJ1-5
ASRLGRNQPQH
>.|.|14|TRBV4-3|TRBJ2-3
ASSQDLEAGLSRQY
>TRBD2|.|14|TRBV19|TRBJ2-1
ASSIAGGPSYNEQF
>.|.|14|TRBV5-8|TRBJ1-2
ASSPRRSKNNYGYT
>.|.|11|TRBV18|TRBJ2-7
ASSPFPSYEQY
>.|.|14|TRBV28|TRBJ1-1
ASSPFKTGENTEAF
>.|.|13|TRBV5-1|TRBJ2-2
ASLSEQGLGGELF
>TRBD1|once|11|TRBV6-5|TRBJ1-1
ASRGGTGTEAF
>.|.|11|TRBV7-8|TRBJ1-2
ASSLGGNYGYT
>.|.|11|TRBV6-5|TRBJ1-1
ASSHSVRSEAF
>.|.|13|TRBV24-1|TRBJ2-3
ATSDPSTPLDTQY
>.|.|12|TRBV19|TRBJ2-7
ASSISTDAYEQY
>TRBD1|.|16|TRBV11-2|TRBJ2-1
ASSLLRTGPGTYNEQF
>.|.|14|TRBV19|TRBJ1-5
ASVNRAGGSNQPQH
>.|.|11|TRBV18|TRBJ1-1
ASSPNSPAEAF
>TRBD1|.|13|TRBV18|TRBJ2-3
ASSFTGEGTDTQY
>TRBD2|.|15|TRBV4-3|TRBJ2-2
ASSQEIGGGDAGELF
>.|.|15|TRBV28|TRBJ1-2
ASSLQGVLSINYGYT
>.|few|13|TRBV6-1|TRBJ2-7
ASSEIGTDSYEQY
>TRBD1|.|12|TRBV7-3|TRBJ1-1
ASSPTGENTEAF
>.|.|15|TRBV4-3|TRBJ2-3
ASSQDLPSGASDTQY
>.|.|13|TRBV30|TRBJ2-3
AWSVGVTSTDTQY
>.|.|17|TRBV12-2|TRBJ2-3
ASRLETSGGPPSTDTQY